Listed here are 22 T cell receptor beta chains from one sample, sequenced in a study of cytomegalovirus exposure and HLA in healthy donors. PCR was performed using 60 Vbeta and 13 Jbeta primers. Libraries were prepared by immunoSEQ multiplex PCR; TCRdb keeps only in-frame clonotypes and omits some of them. The sample records around 110,000 clones, approximately 80% being singletons. Sequencing was done on a sample of PBMCs. The receptors derive from a man under 40 in good health and CMV-seropositive.

This chain uses TRBV6-5 with TRBJ1-2; 12 bases match TRBD1. Germline assignment: CDR1 MNHEY and CDR2 SVGAGI. V was clipped by 2 bases and J by 8 bases; unmatched bases: 3. The CDR3 runs 14 residues. The CDR3 sequence is CASSYGTGGGGYTF. The CDR3 region has the DNA TGTGCCAGCAGTTACGGGACAGGGGGCGGCGGCTACACCTTC.

This chain connects TRBV27 to TRBJ2-1; TRBD1 aligns across 10 bases. V dropped 3 bases and J dropped 6; count of bases not matched to a gene: 5. CDR1 and CDR2 from the germline V gene are MNHEY and SMNVEV (reference sequence). This CDR3 has 15 amino acids. CDR3 sequence reads: CASSFTGTGVNEQFF. Here the CDR3 DNA reads TGTGCCAGCAGTTTCACCGGGACAGGGGTCAATGAGCAGTTCTTC.

The gene calls are TRBV6-6 and TRBJ1-4; TRBD1 aligns across 8 bases. V trimming: 2 bases; J trimming: 5 bases; junction bases outside the gene matches: 4. CDR1 MNHNY and CDR2 SVGAGI come from the germline V gene (reference sequence). This CDR3 is built from 15 residues. CDR3 in amino acids: CASSYGQGQNEKLFF. CDR3 nucleotide sequence: TGTGCCAGCAGTTACGGACAGGGACAAAATGAAAAACTGTTTTTT.

With regard to this clone: This sample also contains other DNA sequences that code for the same CDR3. CDR3 DNA sequence: TGTGCCAGTAGTATCCGGGACAGAAATCAGCCCCAGCATTTT. Its translation is CASSIRDRNQPQHF. The genes are TRBV19 and TRBJ1-5; 7 nucleotides agree with TRBD1. V trimming: 3 bases; J trimming: 4 bases; junction bases outside the gene matches: 3. This CDR3 comprises 14 residues. Germline-derived CDR1 and CDR2 are LNHDA and SQIVND (reference sequence).

In its sample, this clone was seen a few times. J is TRBJ1-2 and V is TRBV5-4; 9 nucleotides agree with TRBD1. The CDR3 extends over 15 amino acids. Germline V gene sequence: CDR1 SGHNT, CDR2 YYREEE (reference sequence). The junction had 8 bases not matched to a gene; V was cut back by 4 bases and J by 4 bases. The CDR3 is CASSRIQGAGYGYTF. The CDR3 coding sequence is TGTGCCAGCAGCCGAATACAGGGGGCGGGCTATGGCTACACCTTC.

The rearrangement uses TRBV5-1 and TRBJ2-1, with 10 bases lining up with TRBD2. The V gene's germline CDR1 is SGHRS and CDR2 YFSETQ. The CDR3 runs 16 residues. With 2 bases clipped from V and 0 bases from J, the junction kept 2 bases outside the gene matches. The CDR3 sequence: CASSFPSGSSYNEQFF. The CDR3 DNA sequence: TGCGCCAGCAGCTTTCCTAGCGGGAGCTCCTACAATGAGCAGTTCTTC.

The chain links TRBV11-3 to TRBJ2-3; D uncertain. The CDR3 covers 13 residues. Between the trimmed V and J ends, which lost 5 bases and 3 bases, there was a span of 9 bases. Germline V gives CDR1 SGHNT, CDR2 YENEEA. CDR3 DNA sequence: TGTGCCAGCAGCCGAGTCCGAACAGATACGCAGTATTTT. This translates into CASSRVRTDTQYF.

The chain has TRBV5-6 and TRBJ1-1, with 7 bases fitting TRBD1. CDR1 SGHDT and CDR2 YYEEEE come from the germline V gene. The CDR3 spans 11 residues. V lost 3 bases and J lost 7; bases outside the gene matches: 0. The CDR3 DNA is TGTGCCAGCAGCTGGGACAGTGAAGCTTTCTTT. It encodes CASSWDSEAFF. The whole variable domain, filled in from reference TRBV5-6 and TRBJ1-1, reads DAGVTQSPTHLIKTRGQQVTLRCSPKSGHDTVSWYQQALGQGPQFIFQYYEEEERQRGNFPDRFSGHQFPNYSSELNVNALLLGDSALYLCASSWDSEAFFGQGTRLTVV.

The V call is TRBV2, the J call TRBJ1-5; the D gene is possibly TRBD1 (6 bases). CDR3 length: 14 residues. Looked up from germline, CDR1 is SNHLY and CDR2 is FYNNEI. V gave up 2 bases and J gave up 10 bases, with 15 bases separating them. CDR3 loop: CASSERREGGPQHF. The CDR3 nucleotides are TGTGCCAGCAGTGAACGGCGGGAGGGGGGTCCCCAGCATTTT.

The V call is TRBV7-3, the J call TRBJ2-5, with D maybe TRBD2 (6 bases). Trimming pared 3 bases from V and 4 bases from J, leaving 15 bases between. Germline V gene data show CDR1 as SGHTA and CDR2 as FQGTGA. The CDR3 covers 15 residues. CDR3 in DNA: TGTGCCAGCAGCTTTACCGGGGGAACTGGAGAGACCCAGTACTTC. It yields the protein CASSFTGGTGETQYF.

The chain uses TRBV7-9 and TRBJ2-5; 7 bases match TRBD2. V shed 5 bases and J 7 bases; nucleotides not matched to a gene: 10. From germline, CDR1 is SEHNR and CDR2 FQNEAQ (reference sequence). This CDR3 contains 14 residues. CDR3 amino acids: CASSGGGSGGTQYF. The CDR3 coding sequence is TGTGCCAGCAGCGGTGGGGGGTCGGGGGGGACCCAGTACTTC.

Note on this clone: The junction departs from germline at one end; a sequencing error may be responsible. J is TRBJ2-6 and V is TRBV5-1; D may be TRBD1 (5 bases). CDR3 size: 14 residues. Germline V gene lookup returns CDR1 SGHRS and CDR2 YFSETQ. The CDR3 DNA follows: TGCGCCAGCAAGGGATCCTCTGGGGCCAACGGCCTGACTTTC. This gives the protein CASKGSSGANGLTF. The full variable domain, completed using reference TRBV5-1 and TRBJ2-6, is KAGVTQTPRYLIKTRGQQVTLSCSPISGHRSVSWYQQTPGQGLQFLFEYFSETQRNKGNFPGRFSGRQFSNSRSEMNVSTLELGDSALYLCASKGSSGANGLTFGAGSRLTVL.

This chain uses TRBV7-8 with TRBJ1-5; D not resolved. This CDR3 comprises 15 residues. Trimming left V 2 bases short and J 5 bases short, with 13 bases between. Germline CDR1 and CDR2: SGHVS and FQNEAQ. The CDR3 DNA sequence: TGTGCCAGCAGCTTAAATTCTGGCGGGGATCAGCCCCAGCATTTT. This encodes CASSLNSGGDQPQHF.

V usage is TRBV13 and J usage is TRBJ2-5; 11 bases map to TRBD2. With 3 bases clipped from V and 1 base from J, the junction kept 4 bases outside the gene matches. The CDR3 length is 16 residues. CDR1 PRHDT and CDR2 FYEKMQ come from the germline V gene (reference sequence). The CDR3 DNA follows: TGTGCCAGCAGCTTGCGACTAGCGGGGATCCAAGAGACCCAGTACTTC. Translating gives CASSLRLAGIQETQYF.

The V gene is TRBV2, the J gene TRBJ2-7, with D unclear. The length of the CDR3 is 11 residues. The V gene lost 8 bases and the J gene lost 2 bases, with 7 bases spanning the gap. CDR1 is SNHLY and CDR2 is FYNNEI in the germline V gene. The CDR3, as DNA: TGTGCCAGCTGTTATACCTACGAGCAGTACTTC. This codes for CASCYTYEQYF.

The chain has TRBV9 and TRBJ2-3; D is unresolved. Trimming removed 4 bases from V and 3 bases from J, with 12 bases in between. The CDR3 totals 14 residues. CDR1 and CDR2 (germline): SGDLS, YYNGEE. The CDR3 is CASSLPSGTDTQYF. The CDR3 DNA reads as TGTGCCAGCAGCCTACCCTCCGGGACAGATACGCAGTATTTT.

The J gene is TRBJ2-1, the V gene TRBV7-2, with D maybe TRBD2 (6 bases). The V end was cut by 6 bases, the J end by 7 bases, with 10 bases between. Germline CDR1 SGHTA, CDR2 FQGNSA. The CDR3 totals 12 residues. The CDR3 nucleotides are TGTGCCAGCAGGGGGAGCGGGAATGAGCAGTTCTTC. It codes for CASRGSGNEQFF.

The chain couples TRBV4-3 to TRBJ1-4, with D perhaps matching TRBD1 (5 bases). Germline V gene data show CDR1 as LGHNA and CDR2 as YSLEER. V gave up 2 bases and J gave up 2 bases, with 9 bases separating them. The CDR3 totals 15 residues. The CDR3 DNA is TGCGCCAGCAGCCAAAACAGGTTGACTAATGAAAAACTGTTTTTT. This translates into CASSQNRLTNEKLFF.

Concerning this clone itself: A read error may produce the germline difference seen at one junction end. V usage is TRBV7-7 and J usage is TRBJ2-1; TRBD2 aligns across 13 bases. Germline V CDR1 and CDR2: SSHAT, FNYEAQ (reference sequence). This CDR3 has 16 amino acids. The DNA of the CDR3 is TGTGCTAGCAGCTTATCGACTAGCGGGAGGTCCGATGAGCAGTTCTTC. Its translation is CASSLSTSGRSDEQFF.

The chain recombines TRBV18 with TRBJ1-5; D uncertain. In germline, CDR1 is KGHSH, CDR2 LQKENI. With 5 bases removed from V and 11 bases from J, the gap between germline ends came to 19 bases. This CDR3 has 14 residues. The CDR3 loop is CASSAARVVESQHF. The CDR3 nucleotides read TGTGCCAGCTCAGCGGCCAGAGTGGTAGAATCCCAGCATTTT.

The chain employs TRBV28 and TRBJ1-1; TRBD1 might be the D (5 bases). Trimming removed 7 bases at V and 0 bases at J, with 15 bases between. CDR1 and CDR2 (germline): MDHEN, SYDVKM. This CDR3 region has 15 residues. CDR3 protein: CASTEKRGLNTEAFF. The DNA of the CDR3 is TGTGCCAGCACCGAAAAAAGGGGCCTGAACACTGAAGCTTTCTTT.

This chain connects TRBV7-2 to TRBJ2-1, with 8 bases matching TRBD1. The CDR3 spans 16 residues. J gave up 2 bases and V 5 bases, and 8 bases lay outside the gene matches. The germline V gene encodes CDR1 SGHTA and CDR2 FQGNSA. For the CDR3, the DNA is TGTGCCAGCAGCAACAGGACAGGGTTGCCCTACAATGAGCAGTTCTTC. Protein product: CASSNRTGLPYNEQFF.